This T cell receptor (beta chain) was retrieved from a study of patients and donors after allogeneic stem cell transplantation. In TCRdb, the RT-PCR reads were re-called with MiXCR into one record per CDR3 protein. The sample carries roughly 140,000 distinct CDR3 sequences, 30% to 45% recorded once. The sequenced material came from blood, either unsorted or a sorted T cell fraction (not recorded which). The clonotype was recovered from a human donor who was either an allogeneic HSCT recipient or a stem cell or donor lymphocyte infusion donor (not recorded which). It is not recorded whose cells these are; they may come from a transplant donor.

The DNA for the CDR3 is TGCGCCAGCAGCCAAGATCGGGATCCTTCGGCTAGCACAGATACGCAGTATTTT. It yields the protein CASSQDRDPSASTDTQYF. This sequence joins TRBV4-3 and TRBJ2-3; possible D gene TRBD2, 5 bases. V was clipped by 0 bases and J by 0 bases, with 16 bases between them. From germline, CDR1 is LGHNA and CDR2 YSLEER. This CDR3 has 18 residues.